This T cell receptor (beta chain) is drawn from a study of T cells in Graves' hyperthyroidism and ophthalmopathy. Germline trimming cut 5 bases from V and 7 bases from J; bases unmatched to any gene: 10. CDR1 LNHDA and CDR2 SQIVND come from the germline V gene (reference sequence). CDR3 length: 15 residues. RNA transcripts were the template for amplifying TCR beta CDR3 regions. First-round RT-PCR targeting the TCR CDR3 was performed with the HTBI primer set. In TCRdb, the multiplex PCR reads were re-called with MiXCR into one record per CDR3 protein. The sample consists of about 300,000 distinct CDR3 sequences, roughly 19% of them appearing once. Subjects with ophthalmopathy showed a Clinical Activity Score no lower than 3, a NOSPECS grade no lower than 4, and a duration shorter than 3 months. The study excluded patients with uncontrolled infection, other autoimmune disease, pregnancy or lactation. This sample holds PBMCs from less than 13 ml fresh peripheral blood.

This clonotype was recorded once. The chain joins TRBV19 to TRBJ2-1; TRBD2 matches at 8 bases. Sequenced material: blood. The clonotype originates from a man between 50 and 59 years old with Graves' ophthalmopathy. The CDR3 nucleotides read TGTGCCAGTAGTCCAAGACTAGCGCACCTTAATGAGCAGTTCTTC. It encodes CASSPRLAHLNEQFF.